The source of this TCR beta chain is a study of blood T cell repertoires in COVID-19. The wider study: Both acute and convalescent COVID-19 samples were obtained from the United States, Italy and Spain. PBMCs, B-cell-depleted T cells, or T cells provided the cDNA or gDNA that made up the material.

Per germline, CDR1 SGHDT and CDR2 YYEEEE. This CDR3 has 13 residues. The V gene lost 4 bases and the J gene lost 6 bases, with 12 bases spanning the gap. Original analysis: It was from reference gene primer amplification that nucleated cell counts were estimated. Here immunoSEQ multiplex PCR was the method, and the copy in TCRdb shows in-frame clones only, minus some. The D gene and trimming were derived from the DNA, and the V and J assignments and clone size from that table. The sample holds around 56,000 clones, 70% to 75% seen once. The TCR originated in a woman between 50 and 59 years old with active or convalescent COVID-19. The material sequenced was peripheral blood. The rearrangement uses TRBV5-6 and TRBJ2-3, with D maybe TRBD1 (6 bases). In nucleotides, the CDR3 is TGTGCCAGCAGCCCCACAGGGATTGATACGCAGTATTTT. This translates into CASSPTGIDTQYF.